This T cell receptor beta chain originates from a study of T cell responses to AZD1222 COVID-19 vaccine. CDR3 length: 13 residues. The germline V gene has CDR1 LNHDA and CDR2 SQIVND (reference sequence). Trimming took off 0 bases at V and 4 bases at J, with 6 bases between the two ends. Profiling relied on immunoSEQ multiplex PCR, and the TCRdb table lists in-frame clones only, not all of them. The table includes about 140,000 clones, approximately 90% detected once. The sequencing used peripheral blood, collected on day 0 of AZD1222 vaccination. The TCR comes from an adult in good health. V gene TRBV19 combines with J gene TRBJ1-1; D call uncertain. The CDR3 sequence: CASSIDRITEAFF. In DNA, the CDR3 is TGTGCCAGTAGTATAGATCGGATCACTGAAGCTTTCTTT.